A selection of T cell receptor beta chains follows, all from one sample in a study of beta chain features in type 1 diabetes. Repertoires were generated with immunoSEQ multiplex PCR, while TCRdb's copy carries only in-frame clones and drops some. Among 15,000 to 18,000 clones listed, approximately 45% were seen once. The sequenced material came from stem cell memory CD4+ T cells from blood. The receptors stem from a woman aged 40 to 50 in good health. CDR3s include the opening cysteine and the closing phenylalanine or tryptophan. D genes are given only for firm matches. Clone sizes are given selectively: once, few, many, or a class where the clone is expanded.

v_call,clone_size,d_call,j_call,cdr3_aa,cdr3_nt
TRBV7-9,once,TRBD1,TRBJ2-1,CASSQRDSFNEQFF,TGTGCCAGCAGCCAACGGGACAGCTTCAATGAGCAGTTCTTC
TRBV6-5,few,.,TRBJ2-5,CASRSGWETQYF,TGTGCCAGCAGGTCAGGGTGGGAGACCCAGTACTTC
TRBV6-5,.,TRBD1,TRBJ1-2,CASSLDPTGRYGYTF,TGTGCCAGCAGTTTGGACCCGACAGGGCGCTATGGCTACACCTTC
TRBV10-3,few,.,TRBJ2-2,CATSEGTGELFF,TGTGCCACCTCGGAGGGGACCGGGGAGCTGTTTTTT
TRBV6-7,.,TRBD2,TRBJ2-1,CASSSSGGADNEQFF,TGTGCCAGCAGTTCCAGCGGGGGGGCGGACAATGAGCAGTTCTTC
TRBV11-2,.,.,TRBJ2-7,CASSFRGRVGVWF,TGTGCCAGCAGCTTCAGGGGTCGGGTAGGAGTTTGGTTC
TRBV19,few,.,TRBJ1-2,CASSISIGETAGYTF,TGTGCCAGTAGTATATCTATCGGGGAAACGGCTGGCTACACCTTC
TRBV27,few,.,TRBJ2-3,CASSFAGGTSTDTQYF,TGTGCCAGCAGTTTCGCCGGGGGAACTAGCACAGATACGCAGTATTTT
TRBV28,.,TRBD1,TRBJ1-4,CGARAGGEKLFF,TGTGGCGCACGGGCAGGGGGTGAAAAACTGTTTTTT
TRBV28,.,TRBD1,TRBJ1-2,CASSSPQGADGYTF,TGTGCCAGCAGTTCGCCGCAGGGGGCCGATGGCTACACCTTC
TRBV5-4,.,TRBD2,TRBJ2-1,CASSFPGLGSNEQFF,TGTGCCAGCAGCTTCCCGGGACTAGGTTCGAATGAGCAGTTCTTC
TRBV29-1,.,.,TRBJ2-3,CSVEKMGHRADTQYF,TGCAGCGTTGAAAAAATGGGGCACAGAGCGGATACGCAGTATTTT
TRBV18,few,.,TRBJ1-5,CASSPGGARALPQHF,TGTGCCAGCTCACCAGGAGGGGCCCGGGCTCTGCCCCAGCATTTT
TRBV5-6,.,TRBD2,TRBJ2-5,CASSLARLAGEGETQYF,TGTGCCAGCAGCTTGGCCCGCCTAGCGGGGGAGGGAGAGACCCAGTACTTC
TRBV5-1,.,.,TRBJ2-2,CASSLQGMAGELFF,TGCGCCAGCAGCTTGCAGGGGATGGCCGGGGAGCTGTTTTTT
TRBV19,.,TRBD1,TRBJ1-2,CASRDRDPHVIF,TGTGCCAGTAGGGACAGGGATCCCCACGTAATCTTC
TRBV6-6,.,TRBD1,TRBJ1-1,CASRFNRGTEAFF,TGTGCCAGCAGATTTAACAGGGGCACTGAAGCTTTCTTT
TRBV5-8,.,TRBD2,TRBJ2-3,CASTFGGTSGGTDTQYF,TGTGCCAGCACCTTTGGAGGAACTAGCGGGGGCACAGATACGCAGTATTTT
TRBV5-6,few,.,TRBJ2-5,CASSFGNGETQYF,TGTGCCAGCAGCTTCGGTAATGGAGAGACCCAGTACTTC
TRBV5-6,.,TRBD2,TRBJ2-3,CASSLTSGEIWGTDTQYF,TGTGCCAGCAGCTTGACTAGCGGGGAGATTTGGGGAACAGATACGCAGTATTTT
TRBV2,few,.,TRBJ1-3,CASNDIYSGNTIYF,TGTGCCAGCAATGACATCTACTCTGGAAACACCATATATTTT
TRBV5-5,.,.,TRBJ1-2,CASSPLGQIPYGYTF,TGTGCCAGCAGCCCACTAGGACAGATCCCGTATGGCTACACCTTC
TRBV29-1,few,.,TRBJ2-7,CSVGGPSYEQYF,TGCAGCGTTGGGGGGCCCTCCTACGAGCAGTACTTC
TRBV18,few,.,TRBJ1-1,CASSPQKNTEAFF,TGTGCCAGCTCACCCCAGAAGAACACTGAAGCTTTCTTT
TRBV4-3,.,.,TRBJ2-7,CASSQEGRGPYEQYF,TGCGCCAGCAGCCAAGAGGGCAGGGGCCCCTACGAGCAGTACTTC
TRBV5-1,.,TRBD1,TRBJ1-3,CASSRYTGGAGNTIYF,TGCGCCAGCAGCCGATATACAGGGGGCGCCGGAAACACCATATATTTT
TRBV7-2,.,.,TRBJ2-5,CASSLGYSEAQYF,TGTGCCAGCAGCTTAGGGTACTCGGAGGCCCAGTACTTC
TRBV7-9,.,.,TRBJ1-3,CASSLDTNRNTIYF,TGTGCCAGCAGCTTGGACACAAACAGAAACACCATATATTTT
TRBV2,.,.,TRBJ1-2,CASRPGLLYGYTF,TGTGCCAGCAGGCCGGGACTGCTCTATGGCTACACCTTC
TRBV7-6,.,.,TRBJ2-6,CASSLAGGPLGGANVLTF,TGTGCCAGCAGCTTAGCGGGGGGGCCTCTGGGTGGGGCCAACGTCCTGACTTTC
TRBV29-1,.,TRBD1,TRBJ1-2,CSAVPGTGSHYGYTF,TGCAGCGCCGTTCCCGGGACAGGCTCTCACTATGGCTACACCTTC
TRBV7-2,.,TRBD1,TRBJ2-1,CASSNRGQPSYNEQFF,TGTGCCAGCAGCAACCGGGGACAGCCATCCTACAATGAGCAGTTCTTC
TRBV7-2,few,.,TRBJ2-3,CASKWGDSTDTQYF,TGTGCCAGCAAATGGGGGGACTCCACAGATACGCAGTATTTT
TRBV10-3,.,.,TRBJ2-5,CAINEGGAQETQYF,TGTGCCATCAACGAGGGGGGGGCGCAAGAGACCCAGTACTTC
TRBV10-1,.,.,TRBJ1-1,CASSEGQLNTEAFF,TGCGCCAGCAGTGAGGGACAGCTGAACACTGAAGCTTTCTTT
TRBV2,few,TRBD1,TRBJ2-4,CASSDRDRGGMNIQYF,TGTGCCAGCAGTGACAGGGACAGGGGGGGCATGAACATTCAGTACTTC
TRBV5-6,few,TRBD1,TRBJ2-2,CASSGGQVNTGELFF,TGTGCCAGCAGCGGGGGACAGGTGAACACCGGGGAGCTGTTTTTT
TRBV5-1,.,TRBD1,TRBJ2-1,CASSRTGGRNEQFF,TGCGCCAGCAGCCGGACAGGGGGCCGTAATGAGCAGTTCTTC
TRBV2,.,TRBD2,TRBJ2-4,CATRPPGGAKNIQYF,TGTGCCACTCGTCCCCCGGGGGGAGCCAAAAACATTCAGTACTTC
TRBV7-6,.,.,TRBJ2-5,CASSPRGQETQYF,TGTGCCAGCAGCCCCAGGGGACAAGAGACCCAGTACTTC
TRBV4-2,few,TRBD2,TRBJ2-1,CASSQATSGIYNEQFF,TGTGCCAGCAGCCAAGCGACTAGCGGGATCTACAATGAGCAGTTCTTC
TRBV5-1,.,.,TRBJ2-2,CASSFTGSSGELFF,TGCGCCAGCAGCTTCACGGGGTCAAGCGGGGAGCTGTTTTTT
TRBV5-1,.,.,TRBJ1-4,CASSLGAGGAEKLFF,TGCGCCAGCAGCTTGGGGGCAGGCGGGGCTGAAAAACTGTTTTTT
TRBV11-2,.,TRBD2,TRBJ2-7,CASQERDTSYEQYF,TGTGCCAGTCAAGAGCGGGATACGTCCTACGAGCAGTACTTC